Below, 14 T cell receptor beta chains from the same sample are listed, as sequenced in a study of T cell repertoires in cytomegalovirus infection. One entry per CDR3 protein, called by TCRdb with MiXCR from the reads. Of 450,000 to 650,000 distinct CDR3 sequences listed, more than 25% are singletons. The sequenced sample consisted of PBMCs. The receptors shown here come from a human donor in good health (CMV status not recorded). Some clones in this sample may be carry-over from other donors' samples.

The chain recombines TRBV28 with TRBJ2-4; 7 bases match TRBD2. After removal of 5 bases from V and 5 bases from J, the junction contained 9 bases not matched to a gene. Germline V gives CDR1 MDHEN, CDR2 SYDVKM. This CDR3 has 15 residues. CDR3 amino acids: CASSASGLGENIQYF. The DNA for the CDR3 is TGTGCCAGCAGTGCCTCCGGACTAGGGGAAAACATTCAGTACTTC.

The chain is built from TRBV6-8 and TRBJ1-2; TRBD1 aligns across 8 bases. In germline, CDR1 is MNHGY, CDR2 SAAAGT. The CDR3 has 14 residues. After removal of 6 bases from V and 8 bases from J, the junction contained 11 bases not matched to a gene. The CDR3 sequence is CASSEPRDRKGYTF. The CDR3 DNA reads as TGTGCCAGCAGCGAACCTCGGGACAGGAAAGGCTACACCTTC.

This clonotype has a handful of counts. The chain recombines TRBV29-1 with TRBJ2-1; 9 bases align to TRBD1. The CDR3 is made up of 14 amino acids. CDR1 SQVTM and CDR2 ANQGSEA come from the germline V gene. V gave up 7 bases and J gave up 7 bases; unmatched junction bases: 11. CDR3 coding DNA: TGCAGCGCCGAGGTGATACAGGGGGCTAATGAGCAGTTCTTC. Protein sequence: CSAEVIQGANEQFF.

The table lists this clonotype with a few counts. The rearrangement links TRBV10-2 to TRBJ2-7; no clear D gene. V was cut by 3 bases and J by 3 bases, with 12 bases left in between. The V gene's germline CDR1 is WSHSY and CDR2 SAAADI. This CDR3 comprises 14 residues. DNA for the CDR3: TGCGCCAGCAGTGACAGGAGTCTAAACTACGAGCAGTACTTC. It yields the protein CASSDRSLNYEQYF.

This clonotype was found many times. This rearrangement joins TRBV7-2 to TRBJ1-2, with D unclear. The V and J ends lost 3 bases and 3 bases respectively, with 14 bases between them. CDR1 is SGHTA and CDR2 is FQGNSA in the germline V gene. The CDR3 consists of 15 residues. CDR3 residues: CASSFGTAGYYGYTF. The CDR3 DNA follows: TGTGCCAGCAGCTTTGGCACTGCGGGGTACTATGGCTACACCTTC.

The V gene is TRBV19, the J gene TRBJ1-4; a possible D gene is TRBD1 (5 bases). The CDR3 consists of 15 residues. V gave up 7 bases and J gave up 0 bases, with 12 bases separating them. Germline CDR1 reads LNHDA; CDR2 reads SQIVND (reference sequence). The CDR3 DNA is TGTGCCAGTACCAGGGTGGAGGCAACTAATGAAAAACTGTTTTTT. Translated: CASTRVEATNEKLFF.

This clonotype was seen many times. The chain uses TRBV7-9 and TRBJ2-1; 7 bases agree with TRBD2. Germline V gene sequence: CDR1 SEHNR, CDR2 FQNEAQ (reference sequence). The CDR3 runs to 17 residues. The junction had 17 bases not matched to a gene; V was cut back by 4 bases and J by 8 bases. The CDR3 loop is CASSSLFGGSVVDEQFF. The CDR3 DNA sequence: TGTGCCAGCAGCTCCCTTTTCGGCGGGAGTGTGGTAGATGAGCAGTTCTTC.

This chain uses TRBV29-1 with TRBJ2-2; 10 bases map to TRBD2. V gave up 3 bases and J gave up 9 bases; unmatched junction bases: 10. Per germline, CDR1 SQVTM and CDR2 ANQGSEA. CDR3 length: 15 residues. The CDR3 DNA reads TGCAGCGTTGAGGAAGCGGGAGGGCAGCACCGGGAGCTGTTTTTT. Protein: CSVEEAGGQHRELFF.

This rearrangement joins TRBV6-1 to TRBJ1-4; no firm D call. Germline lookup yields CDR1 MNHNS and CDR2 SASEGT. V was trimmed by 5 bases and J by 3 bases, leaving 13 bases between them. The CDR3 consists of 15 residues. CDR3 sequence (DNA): TGTGCCAGCAGTAGGGAGCCGGACTCTAATGAAAAACTGTTTTTT. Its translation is CASSREPDSNEKLFF.

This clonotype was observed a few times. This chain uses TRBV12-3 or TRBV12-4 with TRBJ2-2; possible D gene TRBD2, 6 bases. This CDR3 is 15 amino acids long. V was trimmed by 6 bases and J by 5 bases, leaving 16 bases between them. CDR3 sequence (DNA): TGTGCCAGCAGCCCCCGCGGGGCCTTAACCGGGGAGCTGTTTTTT. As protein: CASSPRGALTGELFF.

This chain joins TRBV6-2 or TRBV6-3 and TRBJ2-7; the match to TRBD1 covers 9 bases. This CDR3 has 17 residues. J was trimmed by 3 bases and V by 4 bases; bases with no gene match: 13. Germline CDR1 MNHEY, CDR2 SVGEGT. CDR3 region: CASSSGQGVGNFYEQYV. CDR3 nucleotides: TGTGCCAGCAGTTCGGGACAGGGTGTGGGGAATTTCTACGAGCAGTACGTC.

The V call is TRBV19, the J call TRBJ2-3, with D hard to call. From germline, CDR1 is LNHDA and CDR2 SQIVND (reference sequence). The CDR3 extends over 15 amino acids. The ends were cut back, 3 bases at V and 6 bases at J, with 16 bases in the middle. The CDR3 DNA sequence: TGTGCCAGTAGTATCCCACTTGCCTCGGTGGATACGCAGTATTTT. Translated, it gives CASSIPLASVDTQYF.

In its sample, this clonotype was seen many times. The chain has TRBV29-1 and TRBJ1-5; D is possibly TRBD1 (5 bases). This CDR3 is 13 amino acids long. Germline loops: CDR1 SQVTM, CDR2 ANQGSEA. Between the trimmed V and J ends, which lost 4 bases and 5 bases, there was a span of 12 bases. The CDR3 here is CSVGGGADQPQHF. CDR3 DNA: TGCAGCGTTGGGGGGGGAGCCGATCAGCCCCAGCATTTT. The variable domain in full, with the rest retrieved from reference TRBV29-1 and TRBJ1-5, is SAVISQKPSRDICQRGTSLTIQCQVDSQVTMMFWYRQQPGQSLTLIATANQGSEATYESGFVIDKFPISRPNLTFSTLTVSNMSPEDSSIYLCSVGGGADQPQHFGDGTRLSIL.

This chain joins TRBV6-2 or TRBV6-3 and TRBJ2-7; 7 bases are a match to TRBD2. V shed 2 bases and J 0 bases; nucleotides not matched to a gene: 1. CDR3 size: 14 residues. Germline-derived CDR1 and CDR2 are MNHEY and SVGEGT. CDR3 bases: TGTGCCAGCAGTTACAGCGGGACCTCCTACGAGCAGTACGTC. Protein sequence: CASSYSGTSYEQYV.